Listed here are 10 T cell receptor beta chains from one sample, sequenced in a study of blood T cell repertoires in COVID-19. Sequencing used immunoSEQ multiplex PCR; TCRdb keeps in-frame clones, though not all of them. Of 75,000 to 95,000 clones in the sample, 70% to 90% were seen once. Material: peripheral blood. These receptors came from a man aged 50-59 years with acute or convalescent COVID-19.

This sequence joins TRBV10-3 and TRBJ2-3, with a tentative D call TRBD2 (7 bases). Trimming removed 11 bases from V and 2 bases from J, with 17 bases in between. The CDR3 covers 14 residues. Germline-derived CDR1 and CDR2 are ENHRY and SYGVKD. The CDR3 loop is CALGGAGNTDTQYF. CDR3 sequence (DNA): TGTGCCCTTGGGGGGGCGGGAAACACAGATACGCAGTATTTT.

This clone showed up just a few times. The chain employs TRBV6-5 and TRBJ2-7; 8 nucleotides agree with TRBD1. CDR1 and CDR2 (germline): MNHEY, SVGAGI. The J segment lost 3 bases and the V segment lost 2 bases, leaving 6 bases of the junction unmatched. The CDR3 runs to 15 residues. The DNA of the CDR3 is TGTGCCAGCAGTTACGGGGCAGGGGGCAGCTACGAGCAGTACTTC. This encodes CASSYGAGGSYEQYF.

The J gene is TRBJ1-1, the V gene TRBV28, with TRBD1 matching over 10 bases. Looked up from germline, CDR1 is MDHEN and CDR2 is SYDVKM. The CDR3 runs to 15 residues. With V trimmed by 5 bases and J by 6 bases, 9 bases remained unmatched. CDR3 nucleotide sequence: TGTGCCAGCAGTCCCCCGGACAGGGGGGTCGCTGAAGCTTTCTTT. The encoded protein is CASSPPDRGVAEAFF.

The chain combines TRBV5-8 with TRBJ2-2, with TRBD1 matching 11 bases. The CDR3 is made up of 13 amino acids. Per germline, CDR1 SGHTS and CDR2 YDEGEE. After removal of 10 bases from V and 5 bases from J, the junction contained 4 bases not matched to a gene. The CDR3 DNA reads as TGTGCCTCTCGGGACAGGGGGACCGGGGAGCTGTTTTTT. Its protein product is CASRDRGTGELFF. Combining the CDR3 with reference TRBV5-8 and TRBJ2-2 gives the whole variable domain EAGVTQSPTHLIKTRGQQATLRCSPISGHTSVYWYQQALGLGLQFLLWYDEGEERNRGNFPPRFSGRQFPNYSSELNVNALELEDSALYLCASRDRGTGELFFGEGSRLTVL.

The gene calls are TRBV7-9 and TRBJ2-3; D perhaps matches TRBD2 (6 bases). This CDR3 has 15 amino acids. Trimming removed 6 bases at V and 1 base at J, with 14 bases between. Per the germline V gene, CDR1 is SEHNR and CDR2 is FQNEAQ (reference sequence). CDR3 sequence: CASRNRDLRTDTQYF. The CDR3 DNA follows: TGTGCCAGCAGAAATAGGGACTTACGCACAGATACGCAGTATTTT.

The rearrangement links TRBV6-5 to TRBJ2-5; tentatively, D is TRBD1 (7 bases). V gave up 5 bases and J gave up 3 bases, with 16 bases separating them. Germline loops: CDR1 MNHEY, CDR2 SVGAGI. This CDR3 comprises 15 residues. DNA of the CDR3: TGTGCCAGCAGTCGGGACAGCTGGGGGGAAGAGACCCAGTACTTC. Translating it yields CASSRDSWGEETQYF.

This chain links TRBV19 with TRBJ2-6; no clear D gene. V dropped 4 bases and J dropped 0 bases, with 7 bases sitting between them. Per the germline V gene, CDR1 is LNHDA and CDR2 is SQIVND (reference sequence). CDR3 length equals 15 residues. CDR3 protein: CASSTQSSGANVLTF. CDR3 DNA: TGTGCCAGTAGTACACAGAGCTCTGGGGCCAACGTCCTGACTTTC.

This chain connects TRBV19 to TRBJ2-3, with D tentatively TRBD2 (6 bases). Deletions cut 4 bases from V and 0 bases from J, with 17 bases between. The CDR3 runs 17 residues. Per the germline V gene, CDR1 is LNHDA and CDR2 is SQIVND (reference sequence). The CDR3 sequence: CASSTLGVGRSTDTQYF. As DNA, the CDR3 is TGTGCCAGTAGTACCCTTGGGGTGGGGAGGAGCACAGATACGCAGTATTTT.

V and J are TRBV12-3 or TRBV12-4 and TRBJ2-3; 8 bases agree with TRBD1. CDR3 length equals 13 residues. With 6 bases clipped from V and 6 bases from J, the junction kept 5 bases outside the gene matches. The CDR3 reads CASSRTGLDTQYF. CDR3 DNA sequence: TGTGCCAGCAGCCGGACAGGGCTGGATACGCAGTATTTT.

V gene TRBV7-9 combines with J gene TRBJ1-1; 8 nucleotides agree with TRBD1. There are 14 residues in the CDR3. The germline V gene has CDR1 SEHNR and CDR2 FQNEAQ (reference sequence). V lost 6 bases and J lost 4; bases outside the gene matches: 7. CDR3 in amino acids: CASSPTGGSTEAFF. For the CDR3, the DNA is TGTGCCAGCAGTCCTACAGGGGGAAGCACTGAAGCTTTCTTT.